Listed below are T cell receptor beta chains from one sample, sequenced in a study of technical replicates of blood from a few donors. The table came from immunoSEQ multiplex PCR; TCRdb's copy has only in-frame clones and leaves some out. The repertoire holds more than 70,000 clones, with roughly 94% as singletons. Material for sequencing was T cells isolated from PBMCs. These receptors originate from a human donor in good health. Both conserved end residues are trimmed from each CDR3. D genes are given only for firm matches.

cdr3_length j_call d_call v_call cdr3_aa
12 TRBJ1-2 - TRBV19 ASRLRRQALGYT
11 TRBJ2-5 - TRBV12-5 ASGLTGQETQY
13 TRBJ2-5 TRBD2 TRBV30 AWSPLAGTQETQY
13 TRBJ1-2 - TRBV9 ASSTYREANYGYT
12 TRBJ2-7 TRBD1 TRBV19 ASSTGQGSYEQY
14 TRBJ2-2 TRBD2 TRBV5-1 ASSATSGVRTGELF
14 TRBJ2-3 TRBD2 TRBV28 ASSETSGGPPDTQY
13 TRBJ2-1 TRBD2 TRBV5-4 ASSLGSGAYNEQF
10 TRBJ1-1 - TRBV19 ATLGGYTEAF
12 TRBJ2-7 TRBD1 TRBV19 ASSLRDSSYEQY
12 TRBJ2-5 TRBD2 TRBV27 ASSSGTSGLTQY
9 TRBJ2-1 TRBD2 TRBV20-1 SAQTGGLQF
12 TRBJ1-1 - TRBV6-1 ASSLRTAYTEAF
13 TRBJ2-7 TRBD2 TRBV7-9 ASSLIAGGRQEQY
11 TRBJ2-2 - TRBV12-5 ASGLVRTGELF
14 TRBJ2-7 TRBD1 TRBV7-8 ASSLVGGQGNREQY
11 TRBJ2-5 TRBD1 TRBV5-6 ASSLDRGETQY
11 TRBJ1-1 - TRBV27 ATSQRLNTEAF